This is a list of T cell receptor beta chains from one sample in a study of T cell repertoires in cytomegalovirus infection. TCRdb analysed the reads with MiXCR anew, one entry per CDR3 protein. The table records around 250,000 distinct CDR3 sequences, about 18% of them present only once. Sequenced material: CD8+ T cells from PBMCs. The origin of the receptors is a human donor in good health (CMV status not recorded). Some clones in this sample may be carry-over from other donors' samples. Both conserved end residues are part of each CDR3. The D gene is left open where the match is weak. The size field is filled for only some rows; it gives once, few, many or a size class.

cdr3_nt	cdr3_aa	d_call	v_call	j_call	clone_size
TGTGCCATCAGTGATTTTTGGGGTAGGGAGATCGAATACAATGAGCAGTTCTTC	CAISDFWGREIEYNEQFF	.	TRBV10-3	TRBJ2-1	.
TGTGCCAGCAGCAAATTACAGGGAGTGGGTACTGAAGCTTTCTTT	CASSKLQGVGTEAFF	.	TRBV7-8	TRBJ1-1	many
TGTGCCAGCAGTTCCCCACCCTACGAGCAGTACTTC	CASSSPPYEQYF	.	TRBV28	TRBJ2-7	many
TGTGCCAGCAGTTACTCGGGACAGGGATACTATAATTCACCCCTCCACTTT	CASSYSGQGYYNSPLHF	TRBD1	TRBV6-5	TRBJ1-6	many
TGTGCCAGCAGCCCCAGTAGCGGGGGGAGTTACAATGAGCAGTTCTTC	CASSPSSGGSYNEQFF	TRBD2	TRBV7-9	TRBJ2-1	many
TGCGCCAGCAGCCAAGAAAATACCGGGACAGGGGGCCACTATGGCTACACCTTC	CASSQENTGTGGHYGYTF	TRBD1	TRBV4-3	TRBJ1-2	few
TGTGCCAGCAGTTCCACGTTAGAAGCTACCTATGGCTACACCTTC	CASSSTLEATYGYTF	.	TRBV27	TRBJ1-2	many
TGTGCCAGCTCAGGTACCGGGACAGGAGCAACTAATGAAAAACTGTTTTTT	CASSGTGTGATNEKLFF	TRBD1	TRBV18	TRBJ1-4	.
TGTGCCAGCAGCTTTGGGCTAGAAGACCTAGCGGAGAGCCAGGAGACCCAGTACTTC	CASSFGLEDLAESQETQYF	TRBD2	TRBV5-5	TRBJ2-5	many
TGTGCCATCAGCAGATTGATGACAGGGACTTCCCTCATTCATACGCAGTATTTT	CAISRLMTGTSLIHTQYF	.	TRBV10-3	TRBJ2-3	few
TGTGCCAGCAGCTCCCCAGAGGGGGGGTTCTATGGCTACACCTTC	CASSSPEGGFYGYTF	.	TRBV7-9	TRBJ1-2	many
TGCAGCGTTGAAGATCGGGAAACTGGAAACACCATATATTTT	CSVEDRETGNTIYF	.	TRBV29-1	TRBJ1-3	many
TGTGCCAGCAGCTTAAGTAGCGGGGGCCTAGCCAAAAACATTCAGTACTTC	CASSLSSGGLAKNIQYF	TRBD2	TRBV7-9	TRBJ2-4	many
TGTGCCAGCAGCTCTCCCACCGGGGTGGATGAGCAGTTCTTC	CASSSPTGVDEQFF	.	TRBV6-2/TRBV6-3	TRBJ2-1	many
TGTGCCAGCAGCGAAACTGGGACTAGCGGGGGCCGCCATAGGGGGACCCAGTACTTC	CASSETGTSGGRHRGTQYF	TRBD2	TRBV7-9	TRBJ2-5	few
TGTGCCAGTAGCCCTAGCGTGGGGGTGAATCAGCCCCAGCATTTT	CASSPSVGVNQPQHF	.	TRBV19	TRBJ1-5	few
TGTGCCAGCAGCCGACCGGGACAGGGGCCCGAGGACACTGAAGCTTTCTTT	CASSRPGQGPEDTEAFF	TRBD1	TRBV7-9	TRBJ1-1	few
TGTGCCACCAGCGGGGACAGGGACTACGAGCAGTACTTC	CATSGDRDYEQYF	TRBD1	TRBV15	TRBJ2-7	.
TGTGCCAGCAGCTTAGATTACTCGGAGACCCAGTACTTC	CASSLDYSETQYF	.	TRBV7-9	TRBJ2-5	.
TGCAGTGCTAGAGATCTTGGCTGGAGCTCCTACAATGAGCAGTTCTTC	CSARDLGWSSYNEQFF	.	TRBV20-1	TRBJ2-1	.